One and the same sample provided the 18 T cell receptor beta chains below, sequenced in a study of OX40 agonist ivuxolimab in advanced cancers. Library prep was done by the immunoSEQ multiplex PCR assay. TCRdb carries this immuneACCESS record with in-frame sequences only. Its versions omit some clonotypes, under half of them owing to an unresolved V gene in the studies checked, with the rest unexplained. For this sample the table gives 100,000 to 150,000 clones, of which around 93% were detected only once. The ten largest clones add up to 0.65% to 0.9% of the sample. The sequencing here drew on CD4+ or CD8+ T cells sorted from blood, taken in a trial of the OX40 agonist ivuxolimab. Receptors originate from an adult with an advanced solid tumor such as melanoma, head and neck, liver or kidney cancer.

As DNA, the CDR3 is TGTGCCACCGGACCGTACAATGAGCAGTTCTTC. Its translation is CATGPYNEQFF. The V call is TRBV28, the J call TRBJ2-1; D is unclear. CDR1 is MDHEN, CDR2 SYDVKM, per germline. V was trimmed by 10 bases and J by 4 bases, leaving 8 bases between them. The CDR3 covers 11 residues. The whole variable domain, remainder taken from reference TRBV28 and TRBJ2-1, is DVKVTQSSRYLVKRTGEKVFLECVQDMDHENMFWYRQDPGLGLRLIYFSYDVKMKEKGDIPEGYSVSREKKERFSLILESASTNQTSMYLCATGPYNEQFFGPGTRLTVL.

Only one count was recorded for this clone. This rearrangement joins TRBV7-9 to TRBJ2-2, with D unclear. The V end lost 2 bases, the J end lost 2 bases, and 9 bases lay between the germline ends. Germline V gene lookup returns CDR1 SEHNR and CDR2 FQNEAQ (reference sequence). The CDR3 spans 15 residues. The CDR3 sequence: CASSLLVGNTGELFF. The DNA of the CDR3 is TGTGCCAGCAGCTTACTGGTCGGCAACACCGGGGAGCTGTTTTTT.

This sequence joins TRBV4-3 and TRBJ2-3; D not resolved. CDR1 LGHNA and CDR2 YSLEER come from the germline V gene. Trimming shortened V by 1 base and J by 1 base, and 9 bases separated the two germline ends. This CDR3 has 15 amino acids. This CDR3 reads CASSQASQRTDTQYF. The CDR3 DNA is TGCGCCAGCAGCCAAGCCAGCCAGCGCACAGATACGCAGTATTTT.

The V and J genes are TRBV28 and TRBJ1-1; 8 positions agree with TRBD1. Germline V gene data show CDR1 as MDHEN and CDR2 as SYDVKM. This CDR3 comprises 15 residues. V trimming: 3 bases; J trimming: 4 bases; junction bases outside the gene matches: 7. The CDR3 DNA reads as TGTGCCAGCAGTTTGGTGGTTACAGGGGGCACTGAAGCTTTCTTT. Translating it yields CASSLVVTGGTEAFF. The whole variable domain, filled in from reference TRBV28 and TRBJ1-1, reads DVKVTQSSRYLVKRTGEKVFLECVQDMDHENMFWYRQDPGLGLRLIYFSYDVKMKEKGDIPEGYSVSREKKERFSLILESASTNQTSMYLCASSLVVTGGTEAFFGQGTRLTVV.

The chain's CDR3 is CASSSRGVTGELFF. The CDR3, as DNA: TGTGCCAGCAGTTCCCGTGGGGTCACCGGGGAGCTGTTTTTT. The chain links TRBV5-4 to TRBJ2-2; no clear D gene. V gave up 5 bases and J gave up 4 bases, with 12 bases separating them. The germline CDR1 and CDR2 sequences are SGHNT and YYREEE (reference sequence). CDR3 length equals 14 residues. The full variable domain, completed using reference TRBV5-4 and TRBJ2-2, is ETGVTQSPTHLIKTRGQQVTLRCSSQSGHNTVSWYQQALGQGPQFIFQYYREEENGRGNFPPRFSGLQFPNYSSELNVNALELDDSALYLCASSSRGVTGELFFGEGSRLTVL.

This chain joins TRBV29-1 and TRBJ2-6, with 9 bases identical to TRBD1. The CDR3 has 12 amino acids. Germline trimming cut 7 bases from V and 10 bases from J; bases unmatched to any gene: 5. The germline gives CDR1 SQVTM, CDR2 ANQGSEA. CDR3 sequence reads: CSARQGVNVLTF. The CDR3 region has the DNA TGCAGCGCTCGACAGGGGGTTAACGTCCTGACTTTC. Variable domain in full (rest from reference TRBV29-1 and TRBJ2-6): SAVISQKPSRDICQRGTSLTIQCQVDSQVTMMFWYRQQPGQSLTLIATANQGSEATYESGFVIDKFPISRPNLTFSTLTVSNMSPEDSSIYLCSARQGVNVLTFGAGSRLTVL.

V usage is TRBV15 and J usage is TRBJ2-7, with D perhaps assigned TRBD1 or TRBD2 (5 bases each). The CDR3 covers 14 residues. Germline V gene sequence: CDR1 LNHNV, CDR2 YYDKDF (reference sequence). Trimming removed 4 bases at V and 6 bases at J, with 16 bases between. The CDR3 protein is CATSTTQGVSEQYF. In DNA form, the CDR3 reads TGTGCCACCAGCACAACCCAGGGAGTCTCCGAGCAGTACTTC.

The chain links TRBV10-3 to TRBJ2-4, with D perhaps given as TRBD1 or TRBD2 (5 bases each). V lost 0 bases and J 12 bases, leaving 12 bases between the germline ends. The CDR3 length is 13 residues. Germline values: CDR1 ENHRY, CDR2 SYGVKD. CDR3 DNA: TGTGCCATCAGTGAGTCGGAACGGGACGCTCAGTACTTC. It specifies CAISESERDAQYF.

Note on this clone: The sample has other DNA sequences that encode this CDR3 too. The chain has TRBV28 and TRBJ1-1, with unresolved D. V was trimmed by 2 bases and J by 6 bases, leaving 4 bases between them. The CDR3 is 11 residues long. The germline V gene has CDR1 MDHEN and CDR2 SYDVKM. Here the CDR3 reads CASSLSAEAFF. The CDR3 bases are TGTGCCAGCAGTTTAAGCGCTGAAGCTTTCTTT.

The V and J genes are TRBV5-1 and TRBJ2-1, with 7 bases matching TRBD2. CDR3 length: 15 amino acids. Germline V lookup: CDR1 SGHRS, CDR2 YFSETQ. V was pared by 4 bases and J by 3 bases, with 7 bases of the junction left unmatched. This chain's CDR3 is CASSVGGSGYNEQFF. The DNA for the CDR3 is TGCGCCAGCAGCGTCGGCGGGAGTGGCTACAATGAGCAGTTCTTC.

CDR3 coding DNA: TGTGCCATCAGTGAGTCCGGGACAGGGGGTTTCAATGAGCAGTTCTTC. Encoded protein: CAISESGTGGFNEQFF. This sequence joins TRBV10-3 and TRBJ2-1, with 11 bases matching TRBD1. This CDR3 has 16 amino acids. Germline V CDR1 and CDR2: ENHRY, SYGVKD. The V gene end was trimmed by 0 bases and the J gene end by 6 bases; junction bases not matched to a gene: 4.

The chain recombines TRBV18 with TRBJ2-5; no clear D. CDR1 and CDR2 from the germline V gene are KGHSH and LQKENI. This CDR3 has 16 amino acids. Deletions cut 0 bases from V and 0 bases from J, with 11 bases between. The CDR3 loop reads CASSPPLATYQETQYF. The CDR3 DNA reads as TGTGCCAGCTCACCACCGTTAGCCACTTACCAAGAGACCCAGTACTTC. The full variable domain, in which reference TRBV18 and TRBJ2-5 provide the parts outside the CDR3, is NAGVMQNPRHLVRRRGQEARLRCSPMKGHSHVYWYRQLPEEGLKFMVYLQKENIIDESGMPKERFSAEFPKEGPSILRIQQVVRGDSAAYFCASSPPLATYQETQYFGPGTRLLVL.

This chain links TRBV5-1 with TRBJ2-3; TRBD2 matches 10 bases. The CDR3 consists of 17 residues. The germline CDR1 and CDR2 sequences are SGHRS and YFSETQ. V was pared by 0 bases and J by 6 bases, with 10 bases of the junction left unmatched. CDR3 bases: TGCGCCAGCAGCTTGGGGGATACTAGCGGGGTACGGGATACGCAGTATTTT. Its protein is CASSLGDTSGVRDTQYF.

The chain uses TRBV21-1 and TRBJ2-3; TRBD1 was called by the table and not checked on the DNA. TRBV21-1 is noted as a pseudogene. The CDR3 consists of 17 residues. DNA for the CDR3: TGTGCCAGCAGCATGTATCTCTTCCCAGGTAGCACAGATACGCAGTATTTT. Translating gives CASSMYLFPGSTDTQYF.

V and J are TRBV7-6 and TRBJ1-1; TRBD1 matches 7 bases. CDR3 length: 14 residues. V lost 5 bases, J lost 7 bases, and 10 bases stayed unmatched. Germline V gives CDR1 SGHVS, CDR2 FNYEAQ. The CDR3 sequence: CASSLGYRGGEAFF. The DNA of the CDR3 is TGTGCCAGCAGCCTAGGGTACAGGGGAGGTGAAGCTTTCTTT. Supplemented by reference TRBV7-6 and TRBJ1-1, the full variable domain reads GAGVSQSPRYKVTKRGQDVALRCDPISGHVSLYWYRQALGQGPEFLTYFNYEAQQDKSGLPNDRFSAERPEGSISTLTIQRTEQRDSAMYRCASSLGYRGGEAFFGQGTRLTVV.

The chain joins TRBV5-1 to TRBJ1-1; tentatively, D is TRBD1 (6 bases). CDR3 length: 14 residues. Germline-derived CDR1 and CDR2 are SGHRS and YFSETQ. V lost 0 bases and J lost 0, with 6 bases in between. Here the CDR3 reads CASSLEGVNTEAFF. DNA for the CDR3: TGCGCCAGCAGCTTGGAGGGGGTGAACACTGAAGCTTTCTTT. Based on the CDR3 plus reference TRBV5-1 and TRBJ1-1, the full variable domain is KAGVTQTPRYLIKTRGQQVTLSCSPISGHRSVSWYQQTPGQGLQFLFEYFSETQRNKGNFPGRFSGRQFSNSRSEMNVSTLELGDSALYLCASSLEGVNTEAFFGQGTRLTVV.

The genes are TRBV19 and TRBJ2-6; tentatively, D is TRBD1 (6 bases). The CDR3 sequence is 16 residues long. The V and J ends lost 10 bases and 2 bases respectively, with 18 bases between them. CDR1 and CDR2 from the germline V gene are LNHDA and SQIVND (reference sequence). The CDR3 DNA is TGTGCCACGTCCCCACAGGGTTTCGCTGGGGCCAACGTCCTGACTTTC. Its translation is CATSPQGFAGANVLTF.

The V and J genes are TRBV27 and TRBJ2-7; possible D gene TRBD2, 7 bases. Trimming cost V 5 bases and J 6 bases, with 26 bases left between them. The CDR3 is 17 residues long. Germline CDR1 MNHEY, CDR2 SMNVEV (reference sequence). CDR3 sequence reads: CASSPVATGRGGGEQYF. The CDR3 DNA sequence: TGTGCCAGCAGTCCCGTCGCGACAGGACGCGGGGGTGGCGAGCAGTACTTC.